This T cell receptor beta chain was recorded in a study of radiotherapy plus CTLA-4 blockade in lung cancer. Method: immunoSEQ multiplex PCR; TCRdb's copy keeps in-frame clones and lacks some. The table records 40,000 or so clones, approximately 68% of them present only once. Between the trimmed V and J ends, which lost 5 bases and 9 bases, there was a span of 18 bases. There are 14 residues in the CDR3. CDR1 is SGHRS, CDR2 YFSETQ, per germline. This receptor was taken from a human donor with non-small cell lung cancer who had stable disease on radiotherapy plus ipilimumab. Sample: peripheral blood, taken from a patient treated with radiotherapy plus ipilimumab. The genes are TRBV5-1 and TRBJ2-1, with D possibly matching TRBD2 (7 bases). The CDR3, as DNA: TGCGCCAGCAGTGAGGTTGGGGGGGGCGGTGAGCAGTTCTTC. Protein product: CASSEVGGGGEQFF.